The 8 T cell receptor beta chains in this list originate from one sample, sequenced in a study of identical twins. Using its own MiXCR run on the 5' RACE reads, TCRdb lists one record per CDR3 protein. Found here are roughly 700,000 distinct CDR3 sequences, less than 10% of them singletons; the top ten hold about 0.98%. The same data also went into a second study, on yellow fever vaccine responses in identical twins.

The sequencing sample was made of PBMCs. The source is a woman aged 18-29 years in good health.

This clonotype was recorded a few times. V gene TRBV20-1 combines with J gene TRBJ2-1, with 8 nucleotides matching TRBD2. Germline CDR1 DFQATT, CDR2 SNEGSKA (reference sequence). With V trimmed by 3 bases and J by 6 bases, 16 bases remained unmatched. The CDR3 length is 17 residues. CDR3 DNA sequence: TGCAGTGCTAGTACCGTTACGGGAGCGGGAGAAGTCAATGAGCAGTTCTTC. Its translation: CSASTVTGAGEVNEQFF.

This clonotype was seen ten or more times. The rearrangement uses TRBV5-1 and TRBJ2-1, with 9 bases lining up with TRBD1. The CDR3 is made up of 16 amino acids. Germline CDR1 and CDR2: SGHRS and YFSETQ. Trimming at V came to 4 bases and at J to 8 bases, leaving 13 bases not matched to a gene. CDR3 sequence reads: CASSLNRGPRGDEQFF. The DNA of the CDR3 is TGCGCCAGCAGCCTCAACAGGGGGCCTAGGGGGGATGAGCAGTTCTTC.

A few counts support this clonotype. The chain couples TRBV12-3 or TRBV12-4 to TRBJ2-3; D perhaps matches TRBD2 (6 bases). The CDR3 is 14 residues long. Trimming left V 1 base short and J 7 bases short, with 12 bases between. CDR3 coding DNA: TGTGCCAGCAGTTTAGGTGGAGGGGTAAATACGCAGTATTTT. Amino acids: CASSLGGGVNTQYF.

On this clonotype: A much larger clonotype is one base distant, so this may be a read error. The CDR3 reads CASSHYPPGQGSDTRYF. The DNA of the CDR3 is TGCGCCAGCAGCCACTACCCGCCGGGACAGGGGTCAGATACGCGGTATTTT. The V call is TRBV4-3, the J call TRBJ2-3; 10 bases line up with TRBD1. The CDR3 sequence is 17 residues long. Per the germline V gene, CDR1 is LGHNA and CDR2 is YSLEER.

The chain uses TRBV20-1 and TRBJ2-1, with D perhaps given as TRBD1 or TRBD2 (6 bases each). In germline, CDR1 is DFQATT, CDR2 SNEGSKA (reference sequence). With 2 bases removed from V and 7 bases from J, the gap between germline ends came to 12 bases. The CDR3 covers 13 residues. The CDR3 DNA reads TGCAGTGCTAGAAAGGGGGGCCAAAATGAGCAGTTCTTC. Translated, it gives CSARKGGQNEQFF.

The chain has TRBV3-1 and TRBJ2-7, with 8 bases identical to TRBD2. Per the germline V gene, CDR1 is LGHDT and CDR2 is YNNKEL (reference sequence). The V segment lost 2 bases and the J segment 8 bases; nucleotides outside the gene matches: 14. The CDR3 is 16 residues long. In DNA, the CDR3 is TGTGCCAGCAGCCAAAGTAAAGGGACTAGGTCGTACAAGCAGTACTTC. Residues: CASSQSKGTRSYKQYF.

This clonotype was seen ten or more times. The V gene is TRBV6-4, the J gene TRBJ2-1; 8 bases line up with TRBD2. V dropped 0 bases and J dropped 8; count of bases not matched to a gene: 3. Germline lookup yields CDR1 MRHNA and CDR2 SNTAGT. The CDR3 sequence is 14 residues long. The chain's CDR3 is CASSDSIGRDEQFF. The CDR3 bases are TGTGCCAGCAGTGACTCAATCGGGAGGGATGAGCAGTTCTTC.

This chain joins TRBV5-6 and TRBJ2-2; D unresolved. Looked up from germline, CDR1 is SGHDT and CDR2 is YYEEEE. The CDR3 length is 14 residues. Between the trimmed V and J ends, which lost 0 bases and 4 bases, there was a span of 7 bases. The CDR3 DNA follows: TGTGCCAGCAGCTTGGTTGGCCCCACCGGGGAGCTGTTTTTT. Protein product: CASSLVGPTGELFF.